This paragraph reports one TCR beta chain. Its matching antigen is unknown. This sample was taken from a study of tumor-infiltrating lymphocytes in localized non-small cell lung cancer. About the study: From each patient, both tumor and uninvolved lung, non-adjacent to tumor, were sampled. Whole-study results and caveats: Compared with uninvolved lung, tumors showed higher T cell infiltration by TCRbeta sequencing. Tumor T-cell fraction from TCR sequencing was not associated with recurrence-free survival (p = 0.61).

CDR3 length: 15 residues. Germline CDR1 and CDR2: SGHTA and FQGNSA. V lost 3 bases, J lost 9 bases, and 5 bases stayed unmatched. Only in-frame clones appear in the TCRdb table, and some are missing; sequencing was by immunoSEQ multiplex PCR. The sample carries more than 5,500 clones, 65% to 75% recorded once. The V call is TRBV7-2, the J call TRBJ2-1; 13 bases line up with TRBD2. This receptor was taken from a human donor with non-small cell lung cancer. The specimen was lung tumor tissue. The CDR3 sequence: CASSFTSGGAGEQFF. The CDR3 DNA reads as TGTGCCAGCAGCTTTACTAGCGGGGGGGCAGGTGAGCAGTTCTTC.